Listed below are T cell receptor beta chains from one sample, sequenced in a study of blood T cell repertoires in COVID-19. The assay was immunoSEQ multiplex PCR, and TCRdb's table has in-frame clones only and misses some. This sample has 30,000 to 35,000 clones, with 80% to 90% found just once. Material for sequencing was peripheral blood. The receptors derive from a man older than 75 with acute or convalescent COVID-19. Both conserved end residues are part of each CDR3. The D gene is left open where the match is weak. Clone size is stated in some rows and not others, as once, few, many or a class when expanded.

v_call: TRBV3-1/TRBV3-2; clone_size: -; j_call: TRBJ2-7; d_call: TRBD2; cdr3_nt: TGTGCCAGCAGCCGAGGACTAGCGGTAACCTACGAGCAGTACTTC; cdr3_aa: CASSRGLAVTYEQYF
v_call: TRBV5-1; clone_size: -; j_call: TRBJ1-1; d_call: -; cdr3_nt: TGCGCCAGCAGCTTGGACTCGAACACTGAAGCTTTCTTT; cdr3_aa: CASSLDSNTEAFF
v_call: TRBV7-9; clone_size: -; j_call: TRBJ1-6; d_call: TRBD1; cdr3_nt: TGTGCCAGCAGCTTAGCAGGGGCAGGGGGCAATTCACCCCTCCACTTT; cdr3_aa: CASSLAGAGGNSPLHF
v_call: TRBV6-5; clone_size: -; j_call: TRBJ2-7; d_call: TRBD1; cdr3_nt: TGTGCCAGCAGTCCTCCTGGGACAGGGAACTACGAGCAGTACTTC; cdr3_aa: CASSPPGTGNYEQYF
v_call: TRBV10-3; clone_size: -; j_call: TRBJ2-5; d_call: TRBD2; cdr3_nt: TGTGCCATCAGTGAGCAGCGGGGGGAGACCCAGTACTTC; cdr3_aa: CAISEQRGETQYF
v_call: TRBV4-2; clone_size: -; j_call: TRBJ2-2; d_call: -; cdr3_nt: TGTGCCAGCAGCCAAGAAGGGCTAGCGAGTACGAACACCGGGGAGCTGTTTTTT; cdr3_aa: CASSQEGLASTNTGELFF
v_call: TRBV5-1; clone_size: -; j_call: TRBJ2-2; d_call: TRBD2; cdr3_nt: TGCGCCAGCAGCCCGTTCGGGGGAGGGGCGAACACCGGGGAGCTGTTTTTT; cdr3_aa: CASSPFGGGANTGELFF
v_call: TRBV7-9; clone_size: -; j_call: TRBJ1-4; d_call: -; cdr3_nt: TGTGCCAGCAGGCCGGGTGGGGAAAAACTGTTTTTT; cdr3_aa: CASRPGGEKLFF
v_call: TRBV5-1; clone_size: -; j_call: TRBJ2-7; d_call: TRBD1; cdr3_nt: TGCGCCAGCAGCACGGGACAGGGGCTAGGAGGGTACTTC; cdr3_aa: CASSTGQGLGGYF
v_call: TRBV19; clone_size: -; j_call: TRBJ2-2; d_call: -; cdr3_nt: TGTGCCAGTAGTGATCGGGCCCGGGAAGTGTCGGAGCTGTTTTTT; cdr3_aa: CASSDRAREVSELFF
v_call: TRBV3-1/TRBV3-2; clone_size: -; j_call: TRBJ2-1; d_call: -; cdr3_nt: TGTGCCAGCAGCCAAGAGCTGGAGGTTGAGCAGTTCTTC; cdr3_aa: CASSQELEVEQFF
v_call: TRBV29-1; clone_size: -; j_call: TRBJ2-3; d_call: TRBD2; cdr3_nt: TGCAGCGTTGCGGGAGGGGAGATCGGGGATACGCAGTATTTT; cdr3_aa: CSVAGGEIGDTQYF
v_call: TRBV11-2; clone_size: -; j_call: TRBJ1-1; d_call: -; cdr3_nt: TGTGCCAGCAGCTCACAGGGCGGGAACACTGAAGCTTTCTTT; cdr3_aa: CASSSQGGNTEAFF
v_call: TRBV6-5; clone_size: -; j_call: TRBJ1-2; d_call: TRBD1; cdr3_nt: TGTGCCAGCAGTTACCCACAGGGGGGAGACTATGGCTACACCTTC; cdr3_aa: CASSYPQGGDYGYTF
v_call: TRBV11-2; clone_size: -; j_call: TRBJ2-7; d_call: TRBD2; cdr3_nt: TGTGCCAGCAGCCCAGTGGTTGGGCTAGCGGGCTCCTACGAGCAGTACTTC; cdr3_aa: CASSPVVGLAGSYEQYF
v_call: TRBV28; clone_size: -; j_call: TRBJ1-2; d_call: -; cdr3_nt: TGTGCCAGCAGTTTATACAGGGAGGGGGATGGCTACACCTTC; cdr3_aa: CASSLYREGDGYTF
v_call: TRBV6-4; clone_size: -; j_call: TRBJ1-5; d_call: -; cdr3_nt: TGTGCCAGCAGTGACTTCGGGGTCGATCAGCCCCAGCATTTT; cdr3_aa: CASSDFGVDQPQHF
v_call: TRBV18; clone_size: few; j_call: TRBJ1-1; d_call: -; cdr3_nt: TGTGCCAGCTCACCAAACGTCGGGATAACTGAAGCTTTCTTT; cdr3_aa: CASSPNVGITEAFF
v_call: TRBV24-1; clone_size: -; j_call: TRBJ2-5; d_call: TRBD1; cdr3_nt: TGTGCCACCAGTGACTCCGGCAGGGGGCGGGAGACCCAGTACTTC; cdr3_aa: CATSDSGRGRETQYF
v_call: TRBV6-5; clone_size: -; j_call: TRBJ2-1; d_call: -; cdr3_nt: TGTGCCAGCAGCCCCCGCAATGAGCAGTTCTTC; cdr3_aa: CASSPRNEQFF
v_call: TRBV27; clone_size: -; j_call: TRBJ1-2; d_call: -; cdr3_nt: TGTGCCAGCAGTTTCACACAACCCCTAGACTACACCTTC; cdr3_aa: CASSFTQPLDYTF
v_call: TRBV18; clone_size: -; j_call: TRBJ1-1; d_call: -; cdr3_nt: TGTGCCAGCTCACTCTTGAGGGTCTTAGGCACTGAAGCTTTCTTT; cdr3_aa: CASSLLRVLGTEAFF
v_call: TRBV7-2; clone_size: -; j_call: TRBJ2-1; d_call: -; cdr3_nt: TGTGCCAGCAGCTTAGGGCTCTACAATGAGCAGTTCTTC; cdr3_aa: CASSLGLYNEQFF
v_call: TRBV10-3; clone_size: -; j_call: TRBJ1-5; d_call: -; cdr3_nt: TGTGCCATCAGTTACGGGTTTGGTAATCAGCCCCAGCATTTT; cdr3_aa: CAISYGFGNQPQHF
v_call: TRBV5-1; clone_size: -; j_call: TRBJ2-3; d_call: TRBD2; cdr3_nt: TGCGCCAGCAGCTTGCCCAGCGGGAAAGCGATAGATACGCAGTATTTT; cdr3_aa: CASSLPSGKAIDTQYF
v_call: TRBV7-9; clone_size: -; j_call: TRBJ2-1; d_call: TRBD2; cdr3_nt: TGTGCCAGCAGACTCGCTTGGGGACTAGCGGGAGATAATGAGCAGTTCTTC; cdr3_aa: CASRLAWGLAGDNEQFF
v_call: TRBV6-5; clone_size: -; j_call: TRBJ2-5; d_call: TRBD1; cdr3_nt: TGTGCCAGCAGGCCGGGACAGGGGGCTTCGGAGACCCAGTACTTC; cdr3_aa: CASRPGQGASETQYF
v_call: TRBV2; clone_size: -; j_call: TRBJ2-3; d_call: -; cdr3_nt: TGTGCCAGCAGTGAAGCGCTATGGTCCTACACAGATACGCAGTATTTT; cdr3_aa: CASSEALWSYTDTQYF
v_call: TRBV5-1; clone_size: once; j_call: TRBJ2-2; d_call: -; cdr3_nt: TGCGCCAGCAGCTTTACCGGTGGGGAGCTGTTTTTT; cdr3_aa: CASSFTGGELFF
v_call: TRBV18; clone_size: once; j_call: TRBJ1-1; d_call: TRBD1; cdr3_nt: TGTGCCAGCTCACTCTCCTTGACAGGGAGGAGAACTGAAGCTTTCTTT; cdr3_aa: CASSLSLTGRRTEAFF
v_call: TRBV6-5; clone_size: -; j_call: TRBJ2-2; d_call: -; cdr3_nt: TGTGCCAGCACCTCAGGACAGAACACCGGGGAGCTGTTTTTT; cdr3_aa: CASTSGQNTGELFF
v_call: TRBV3-1/TRBV3-2; clone_size: -; j_call: TRBJ1-5; d_call: -; cdr3_nt: TGTGCCAGCAGCCAGGATAACAGGGTTGGCAATCAGCCCCAGCATTTT; cdr3_aa: CASSQDNRVGNQPQHF
v_call: TRBV28; clone_size: -; j_call: TRBJ1-2; d_call: TRBD1; cdr3_nt: TGTGCCAGCAGTTTGGGACAGGGCTTTGGCTACACCTTC; cdr3_aa: CASSLGQGFGYTF
v_call: TRBV6-5; clone_size: -; j_call: TRBJ1-5; d_call: TRBD1; cdr3_nt: TGTGCCAGCAGGCAACAGGGGGCGCGTGGACAGCCCCAGCATTTT; cdr3_aa: CASRQQGARGQPQHF
v_call: TRBV28; clone_size: -; j_call: TRBJ1-1; d_call: TRBD1; cdr3_nt: TGTGCCAGCAGTCACACCATCAAGGGGGGACAGGGGAGGAAAGCTTTCTTT; cdr3_aa: CASSHTIKGGQGRKAFF
v_call: TRBV29-1; clone_size: -; j_call: TRBJ1-1; d_call: -; cdr3_nt: TGCGAGGGTCAGGTGAACACTGAAGCTTTCTTT; cdr3_aa: CEGQVNTEAFF
v_call: TRBV4-1; clone_size: -; j_call: TRBJ1-2; d_call: -; cdr3_nt: TGCGCCAGCAGCCAAGACAACAGAGACTATGATGGCTACACCTTC; cdr3_aa: CASSQDNRDYDGYTF
v_call: TRBV6-1; clone_size: few; j_call: TRBJ2-1; d_call: -; cdr3_nt: TGTGCCAGCAGTGATCGGGGGTGGAACAATGAGCAGTTCTTC; cdr3_aa: CASSDRGWNNEQFF
v_call: TRBV30; clone_size: -; j_call: TRBJ2-1; d_call: TRBD2; cdr3_nt: TGTGCCTGGAGTTCCCTGTTCAGAATAGCGGGGATCTACAATGAGCAGTTCTTC; cdr3_aa: CAWSSLFRIAGIYNEQFF
v_call: TRBV19; clone_size: -; j_call: TRBJ2-7; d_call: -; cdr3_nt: TGTGCCAGTAGTGGGGGGGGCCTCTACGAGCAGTACTTC; cdr3_aa: CASSGGGLYEQYF
v_call: TRBV7-2; clone_size: -; j_call: TRBJ2-7; d_call: -; cdr3_nt: TGTGCCAGCAGCTTAGAGTATAGCGGACCTAACTCCTACGAGCAGTACTTC; cdr3_aa: CASSLEYSGPNSYEQYF
v_call: TRBV11-3; clone_size: -; j_call: TRBJ1-6; d_call: -; cdr3_nt: TGTGCCAGCAGCTTAGTTCCTGGCTATTCACCCCTCCACTTT; cdr3_aa: CASSLVPGYSPLHF
v_call: TRBV7-9; clone_size: -; j_call: TRBJ2-7; d_call: TRBD2; cdr3_nt: TGTGCCAGCAGCTTACTAGCGGGGGCTACGAGGCAGTACTTC; cdr3_aa: CASSLLAGATRQYF
v_call: TRBV10-3; clone_size: -; j_call: TRBJ1-5; d_call: -; cdr3_nt: TGTGCGGCGGGGGCAGCTACTAGCAATCAGCCCCAGCATTTT; cdr3_aa: CAAGAATSNQPQHF
v_call: TRBV18; clone_size: -; j_call: TRBJ2-7; d_call: -; cdr3_nt: TGTGCCAGCTCACCGGGCCGGAGGGACGAGCAGTACTTC; cdr3_aa: CASSPGRRDEQYF
v_call: TRBV27; clone_size: -; j_call: TRBJ2-3; d_call: -; cdr3_nt: TGTGCCAGCAGTTTATCAAATTCGGCAGATACGCAGTATTTT; cdr3_aa: CASSLSNSADTQYF
v_call: TRBV24-1; clone_size: -; j_call: TRBJ1-4; d_call: -; cdr3_nt: TGTGCCACCAGTGATTCCGCGGACAACACCGAAAAACTGTTTTTT; cdr3_aa: CATSDSADNTEKLFF
v_call: TRBV15; clone_size: -; j_call: TRBJ2-1; d_call: TRBD2; cdr3_nt: TGTGCCACCAGCAGCAGACTAGCGGGGTGGAATGAGCAGTTCTTC; cdr3_aa: CATSSRLAGWNEQFF
v_call: TRBV7-2; clone_size: -; j_call: TRBJ2-7; d_call: TRBD2; cdr3_nt: TGTGCCAGCAGCTTAATCGGGAGCGGGAGCTACGAGCAGTACTTC; cdr3_aa: CASSLIGSGSYEQYF
v_call: TRBV30; clone_size: -; j_call: TRBJ1-1; d_call: -; cdr3_nt: TGTGCCTGGAGTTCCGCTATTGAAGCTTTCTTT; cdr3_aa: CAWSSAIEAFF
v_call: TRBV3-1/TRBV3-2; clone_size: -; j_call: TRBJ1-1; d_call: -; cdr3_nt: TGTGCCAGTTCCCCCATGGAGGGCGCGAGAGGGACTGAAGCTTTCTTT; cdr3_aa: CASSPMEGARGTEAFF
v_call: TRBV27; clone_size: -; j_call: TRBJ1-2; d_call: -; cdr3_nt: TGTGCCAGCAGTTTGGGGGGGGGCTTGGGATATGGCTACACCTTC; cdr3_aa: CASSLGGGLGYGYTF